The rows below give T cell receptor beta chains drawn from one sample of a study of cytomegalovirus exposure and HLA in healthy donors. This table comes from immunoSEQ multiplex PCR, and its TCRdb copy is limited to in-frame clones, with some not included. This sample has 250,000 to 300,000 clones, with around four fifths found just once. Sequencing used PBMCs. These receptor sequences come from a woman aged 40-49 years in good health and CMV-seropositive. CDR3s include the opening cysteine and the closing phenylalanine or tryptophan. Fields, in order: J gene, V gene, D gene, clone size, CDR3 protein, CDR3 DNA. D genes are given only for firm matches. The size entry is marked missing in some rows and otherwise reads once, few, many or a size class.

J: TRBJ2-1
V: TRBV19
D: TRBD2
size: -
CDR3: CASSTGASGSGEQFF
DNA: TGTGCCAGTAGTACGGGGGCTAGCGGGAGCGGTGAGCAGTTCTTC

J: TRBJ2-7
V: TRBV6-5
D: TRBD1
size: -
CDR3: CASSYYSSGQGNEQYF
DNA: TGTGCCAGCAGTTACTATTCGTCGGGACAGGGGAACGAGCAGTACTTC

J: TRBJ2-5
V: TRBV7-2
D: -
size: -
CDR3: CASSLPPGSREETQYF
DNA: TGTGCCAGCAGCTTGCCTCCGGGGTCGCGGGAAGAGACCCAGTACTTC

J: TRBJ2-5
V: TRBV5-8
D: -
size: -
CDR3: CASSQDPSQYF
DNA: TGTGCCAGCAGCCAGGATCCTTCCCAGTACTTC

J: TRBJ1-6
V: TRBV6-5
D: -
size: -
CDR3: CASSYSDSAYNSPLHF
DNA: TGTGCCAGCAGTTATTCAGACAGCGCCTATAATTCACCCCTCCACTTT

J: TRBJ2-3
V: TRBV7-9
D: TRBD2
size: -
CDR3: CASSSLAGVVDTQYF
DNA: TGTGCCAGCAGCTCTTTAGCGGGAGTGGTGGATACGCAGTATTTT

J: TRBJ2-7
V: TRBV5-6
D: -
size: -
CDR3: CASSLDGQGFYEQYF
DNA: TGTGCCAGCAGCCTCGATGGGCAGGGCTTCTACGAGCAGTACTTC

J: TRBJ2-1
V: TRBV10-2
D: -
size: -
CDR3: CATQFGSMRNEQFF
DNA: TGCGCCACCCAGTTTGGCAGTATGAGGAATGAGCAGTTCTTC

J: TRBJ2-2
V: TRBV30
D: TRBD1
size: few
CDR3: CAWRGQGNTGELFF
DNA: TGTGCCTGGAGAGGACAGGGGAACACCGGGGAGCTGTTTTTT

J: TRBJ1-2
V: TRBV25-1
D: -
size: few
CDR3: CASTNFPWYGYTF
DNA: TGTGCCAGCACCAACTTCCCCTGGTATGGCTACACCTTC

J: TRBJ1-4
V: TRBV9
D: TRBD1
size: -
CDR3: CASSVGQGATNEKLFF
DNA: TGTGCCAGCAGCGTCGGACAGGGCGCAACTAATGAAAAACTGTTTTTT

J: TRBJ2-2
V: TRBV4-2
D: TRBD1
size: -
CDR3: CASSHGTGSTGELFF
DNA: TGTGCCAGCAGCCATGGGACAGGGAGCACCGGGGAGCTGTTTTTT

J: TRBJ2-1
V: TRBV7-3
D: TRBD1
size: once
CDR3: CASSKPDRDPNYNEQFF
DNA: TGTGCCAGCAGCAAACCAGACAGGGATCCTAACTACAATGAGCAGTTCTTC

J: TRBJ2-2
V: TRBV5-4
D: TRBD2
size: once
CDR3: CASSLSGGRAPTGELFF
DNA: TGTGCCAGCAGCTTGTCTGGCGGGAGGGCCCCCACCGGGGAGCTGTTTTTT

J: TRBJ1-1
V: TRBV18
D: TRBD1
size: -
CDR3: CASSPMEQGAGTEAFF
DNA: TGTGCCAGCTCACCAATGGAACAGGGGGCTGGCACTGAAGCTTTCTTT

J: TRBJ2-1
V: TRBV15
D: -
size: -
CDR3: CATSRGLSARDEQFF
DNA: TGTGCCACCAGCAGGGGGTTATCGGCGCGGGATGAGCAGTTCTTC

J: TRBJ1-1
V: TRBV6-6
D: -
size: -
CDR3: CASSRLSGEAFF
DNA: TGTGCCAGCAGCCGATTGTCGGGTGAAGCTTTCTTT

J: TRBJ1-6
V: TRBV5-6
D: -
size: -
CDR3: CASSIRDTLTPLHF
DNA: TGTGCCAGCAGCATCCGGGACACCTTAACACCCCTCCACTTT

J: TRBJ2-7
V: TRBV13
D: TRBD1
size: -
CDR3: CATSQGQGVYEQYF
DNA: TGTGCCACCTCACAAGGGCAGGGGGTCTACGAGCAGTACTTC

J: TRBJ1-1
V: TRBV13
D: TRBD1
size: -
CDR3: CASSLSRDRMNTEAFF
DNA: TGTGCCAGCAGCTTGTCCCGGGACAGGATGAACACTGAAGCTTTCTTT

J: TRBJ1-4
V: TRBV5-4
D: -
size: few
CDR3: CASSLGGATNEKLFF
DNA: TGTGCCAGCAGCTTAGGGGGGGCAACTAATGAAAAACTGTTTTTT

J: TRBJ2-5
V: TRBV7-6
D: -
size: -
CDR3: CASSLAQNQETQYF
DNA: TGTGCCAGCAGCTTAGCGCAGAACCAAGAGACCCAGTACTTC

J: TRBJ1-2
V: TRBV25-1
D: -
size: once
CDR3: CASSDSGTTGYTF
DNA: TGTGCCAGCAGTGATTCCGGGACAACTGGCTACACCTTC

J: TRBJ2-5
V: TRBV30
D: TRBD2
size: once
CDR3: CAWPGGGETQYF
DNA: TGTGCCTGGCCGGGGGGTGGAGAGACCCAGTACTTC

J: TRBJ1-2
V: TRBV30
D: -
size: -
CDR3: CAWTLEFSYGYTF
DNA: TGTGCCTGGACCTTGGAGTTTTCCTATGGCTACACCTTC

J: TRBJ2-2
V: TRBV30
D: TRBD1
size: -
CDR3: CACALPGQGAGYGTGELFF
DNA: TGTGCCTGCGCTCTACCGGGACAGGGTGCGGGATATGGCACCGGGGAGCTGTTTTTT

J: TRBJ2-7
V: TRBV4-1
D: TRBD1
size: -
CDR3: CASSHVPTGTGGYEQYF
DNA: TGCGCCAGCAGCCACGTACCCACCGGGACAGGGGGTTACGAGCAGTACTTC

J: TRBJ1-1
V: TRBV18
D: -
size: -
CDR3: CASSFNQNTEAFF
DNA: TGTGCCAGCTCATTCAATCAGAACACTGAAGCTTTCTTT

J: TRBJ2-6
V: TRBV27
D: -
size: -
CDR3: CASRSSGANVLTF
DNA: TGTGCCAGCAGGTCATCTGGGGCCAACGTCCTGACTTTC

J: TRBJ2-6
V: TRBV14
D: -
size: few
CDR3: CASSQRQGWSDGANVLTF
DNA: TGTGCCAGCAGCCAAAGGCAGGGCTGGTCGGATGGGGCCAACGTCCTGACTTTC

J: TRBJ2-7
V: TRBV6-5
D: TRBD1
size: -
CDR3: CASRKQDRGLYEQYF
DNA: TGTGCCAGCAGAAAACAAGACAGGGGGCTATACGAGCAGTACTTC

J: TRBJ2-5
V: TRBV2
D: -
size: once
CDR3: CASSTTELQETQYF
DNA: TGTGCCAGCAGTACGACAGAGCTCCAAGAGACCCAGTACTTC

J: TRBJ1-5
V: TRBV19
D: -
size: -
CDR3: CASSPGGGSNQPQHF
DNA: TGTGCCAGTAGCCCGGGTGGGGGGAGCAATCAGCCCCAGCATTTT

J: TRBJ2-3
V: TRBV7-9
D: TRBD2
size: -
CDR3: CASSLLPASGRVDTQYF
DNA: TGTGCCAGCAGTCTATTACCGGCTAGCGGGAGGGTTGATACGCAGTATTTT

J: TRBJ2-3
V: TRBV7-9
D: TRBD1
size: -
CDR3: CSSSLAWGQGTDTQYF
DNA: TGTTCCAGCAGCTTAGCTTGGGGACAGGGAACAGATACGCAGTATTTT

J: TRBJ2-3
V: TRBV19
D: -
size: -
CDR3: CASRGQGKGEDTQYF
DNA: TGTGCCAGTAGGGGCCAGGGGAAAGGCGAAGATACGCAGTATTTT

J: TRBJ1-2
V: TRBV7-8
D: TRBD1
size: once
CDR3: CASSLGDRGNGGYTF
DNA: TGTGCCAGCAGCTTAGGAGACAGGGGCAATGGTGGCTACACCTTC

J: TRBJ2-2
V: TRBV10-3
D: TRBD2
size: -
CDR3: CAIGESGTNTGELFF
DNA: TGTGCCATCGGGGAAAGCGGGACGAACACCGGGGAGCTGTTTTTT

J: TRBJ2-7
V: TRBV2
D: TRBD2
size: few
CDR3: CAAASGSLTYEQYF
DNA: TGTGCGGCGGCTAGCGGGAGTTTGACCTACGAGCAGTACTTC

J: TRBJ1-4
V: TRBV15
D: -
size: -
CDR3: CATSRGGDWTNEKLFF
DNA: TGTGCCACCAGCCGAGGCGGGGATTGGACTAATGAAAAACTGTTTTTT

J: TRBJ2-1
V: TRBV28
D: TRBD2
size: -
CDR3: CASSSSAGGTYNEQFF
DNA: TGTGCCAGCAGTTCCTCAGCGGGAGGGACGTACAATGAGCAGTTCTTC

J: TRBJ2-6
V: TRBV10-3
D: -
size: -
CDR3: CAISENDKSSGANVLTF
DNA: TGTGCCATCAGTGAGAACGACAAGAGCTCTGGGGCCAACGTCCTGACTTTC

J: TRBJ1-2
V: TRBV7-2
D: TRBD1
size: -
CDR3: CASSYDRGRNYGYTF
DNA: TGTGCCAGCAGCTACGACAGGGGGCGTAACTATGGCTACACCTTC

J: TRBJ2-7
V: TRBV27
D: TRBD2
size: -
CDR3: CASRRAGGPPNEQYF
DNA: TGTGCCAGCAGGCGAGCGGGAGGGCCCCCCAACGAGCAGTACTTC

J: TRBJ2-3
V: TRBV29-1
D: -
size: once
CDR3: CSVEDGLAPDTQYF
DNA: TGCAGCGTTGAAGATGGGCTAGCGCCAGATACGCAGTATTTT

J: TRBJ1-2
V: TRBV14
D: TRBD1
size: -
CDR3: CASSQGQGLYGYTF
DNA: TGTGCCAGCAGCCAAGGACAGGGCCTCTATGGCTACACCTTC

J: TRBJ2-3
V: TRBV30
D: TRBD2
size: -
CDR3: CAWRLAGLLDTQYF
DNA: TGTGCCTGGAGGCTAGCGGGTTTACTAGATACGCAGTATTTT

J: TRBJ2-1
V: TRBV18
D: TRBD1
size: few
CDR3: CASSPVAQGGGNEQFF
DNA: TGTGCCAGCTCACCAGTCGCACAGGGGGGAGGCAATGAGCAGTTCTTC

J: TRBJ2-7
V: TRBV28
D: TRBD1
size: -
CDR3: CASTLSGQGPYEQYF
DNA: TGTGCCAGCACCCTCTCGGGACAGGGTCCCTACGAGCAGTACTTC

J: TRBJ1-5
V: TRBV6-5
D: -
size: -
CDR3: CASSPERGNQPQHF
DNA: TGTGCCAGCAGTCCGGAGAGGGGCAATCAGCCCCAGCATTTT

J: TRBJ1-5
V: TRBV27
D: -
size: once
CDR3: CASSFTGSRGSNQPQHF
DNA: TGTGCCAGCAGTTTTACGGGAAGCCGGGGAAGCAATCAGCCCCAGCATTTT

J: TRBJ1-5
V: TRBV6-5
D: TRBD1
size: -
CDR3: CASSGQGGQPQHF
DNA: TGTGCCAGCAGCGGACAGGGGGGACAGCCCCAGCATTTT